The 22 T cell receptor beta chains below come from one sample, sequenced in a study of breast tumors, draining lymph nodes, adjacent tissues. Breast cancer patients provided tissue from their axillary draining lymph nodes. TCRdb reanalysed the multiplex PCR reads using MiXCR and keeps one entry per CDR3 protein. The sample has approximately 300,000 distinct CDR3 sequences, about 33% seen once. The sample comprised axillary lymph node tissue. Receptors originate from a female donor with breast cancer. Some clones in this sample may be carry-over from other donors' samples.

This chain links TRBV6-5 with TRBJ2-5, with 7 bases identical to TRBD2. Germline V CDR1 and CDR2: MNHEY, SVGAGI. The trim removed 6 bases at V and 5 bases at J, leaving 21 bases unmatched. CDR3 length equals 18 residues. The CDR3 here is CASRSQLSWGGPGETQYF. CDR3 coding DNA: TGTGCCAGCAGATCTCAGTTATCTTGGGGAGGGCCGGGGGAGACCCAGTACTTC.

The rearrangement joins TRBV7-9 to TRBJ2-1; TRBD2 is a possible D gene (5 bases). The germline gives CDR1 SEHNR, CDR2 FQNEAQ (reference sequence). V lost 8 bases, J lost 1 base, and 18 bases lay in between. The CDR3 consists of 16 residues. DNA for the CDR3: TGTGCCAGCCGCCAAGCGAGTGGGAGTTCCTACAATGAGCAGTTCTTC. Amino acid sequence: CASRQASGSSYNEQFF.

This clonotype occurred many times. This chain joins TRBV7-8 and TRBJ2-7; 8 positions match TRBD2. The germline V gene has CDR1 SGHVS and CDR2 FQNEAQ. V dropped 0 bases and J dropped 0; count of bases not matched to a gene: 7. CDR3 size: 17 residues. The CDR3 region is CASSLARLAHYSYEQYF. The CDR3 DNA reads as TGTGCCAGCAGCTTAGCGAGACTAGCGCATTACTCCTACGAGCAGTACTTC.

Many counts were recorded for this clonotype. This chain connects TRBV19 to TRBJ2-2; possibly TRBD2 for D (6 bases). The CDR3 is 16 residues long. The germline gives CDR1 LNHDA, CDR2 SQIVND (reference sequence). The V end lost 3 bases, the J end lost 3 bases, and 14 bases lay between the germline ends. Written as DNA, the CDR3 is TGTGCCAGTAGTATGCGCGGGACTCCCCACACCGGGGAGCTGTTTTTT. Its protein product is CASSMRGTPHTGELFF.

This clonotype was counted a few times. The chain joins TRBV6-1 to TRBJ2-5; 7 bases are shared with TRBD1. The CDR3 extends over 15 amino acids. The V segment lost 4 bases and the J segment 1 base; nucleotides outside the gene matches: 6. Germline values: CDR1 MNHNS, CDR2 SASEGT. The CDR3 DNA reads as TGTGCCAGCAGTGTAGAAGGGGGCGGCCAAGAGACCCAGTACTTC. Protein sequence: CASSVEGGGQETQYF.

This clonotype showed up many times. The V and J genes are TRBV11-3 and TRBJ2-1; D unresolved. CDR3 size: 12 residues. CDR1 and CDR2 from the germline V gene are SGHNT and YENEEA. V was pared by 1 base and J by 11 bases, with 9 bases between. In nucleotides, the CDR3 is TGTGCCAGCAGCTTAGGAGCACTCAAGCAGTTCTTC. It specifies CASSLGALKQFF.

As regards this clonotype: This may be a read error, as it is one base from a much larger clone. The V gene is TRBV9, the J gene TRBJ2-1, with D perhaps matching TRBD2 (6 bases). This CDR3 region has 16 residues. Germline V gives CDR1 SGDLS, CDR2 YYNGEE. The CDR3 sequence: CASSTPGGSSYNAQFF. The CDR3 DNA is TGTGCCAGCAGCACCCCCGGGGGTTCATCCTACAATGCGCAGTTCTTC. The full variable domain, with the rest looked up from reference TRBV9 and TRBJ2-1, is DSGVTQTPKHLITATGQRVTLRCSPRSGDLSVYWYQQSLDQGLQFLIQYYNGEERAKGNILERFSAQQFPDLHSELNLSSLELGDSALYFCASSTPGGSSYNAQFFGPGTRLTVL.

This clonotype was detected many times. V is TRBV12-5 and J is TRBJ2-6; D is uncertain. Per germline, CDR1 LGHNT and CDR2 FRNRAP. The CDR3 has 14 residues. V was trimmed by 5 bases and J by 2 bases, leaving 7 bases between them. This CDR3 is CASGGPAGANVLTF. For the CDR3, the DNA is TGTGCTAGTGGTGGGCCTGCTGGGGCCAACGTCCTGACTTTC.

This clonotype was recorded at least ten times. The chain is built from TRBV4-1 and TRBJ1-5; 9 nucleotides agree with TRBD1. The CDR3 runs 15 residues. V lost 5 bases to trimming and J lost 7 bases; unmatched junction nucleotides: 9. Germline V CDR1 and CDR2: MGHRA, YSYEKL. The CDR3 reads CASSSGQGIEQPQHF. CDR3 nucleotide sequence: TGCGCCAGCAGCTCAGGACAGGGGATAGAGCAGCCCCAGCATTTT.

At least ten counts were recorded for this clonotype. V is TRBV7-3 and J is TRBJ2-3; the D gene is possibly TRBD1 (5 bases). This CDR3 is 15 amino acids long. Germline values: CDR1 SGHTA, CDR2 FQGTGA. Trimming cost V 4 bases and J 0 bases, with 11 bases left between them. CDR3 amino acids: CASSSMGQSTDTQYF. The CDR3, as DNA: TGTGCCAGCAGCTCAATGGGGCAGAGCACAGATACGCAGTATTTT.

This clonotype has at least ten counts. The chain recombines TRBV5-6 with TRBJ1-2, with D hard to call. CDR1 and CDR2 from the germline V gene are SGHDT and YYEEEE. The CDR3 is 14 amino acids. Trimming removed 4 bases at V and 4 bases at J, with 14 bases between. Written as DNA, the CDR3 is TGTGCCAGCAGCCTTACCTCAGTTAGCTATGGCTACACCTTC. Protein sequence: CASSLTSVSYGYTF.

This clonotype was picked up a small number of times. The V call is TRBV28, the J call TRBJ2-7; 8 bases line up with TRBD1. J gave up 3 bases and V 5 bases, and 3 bases lay outside the gene matches. The CDR3 is 13 residues long. Germline CDR1 MDHEN, CDR2 SYDVKM. This chain's CDR3 is CASSGGQGYEQYF. CDR3 sequence (DNA): TGTGCCAGCAGTGGTGGACAGGGCTACGAGCAGTACTTC.

On this clonotype: It may be a read error: a sequence one base away is much more abundant. Without the conserved terminal phenylalanine or tryptophan, this CDR3 likely stems from a read error. The rearrangement uses TRBV7-9 and TRBJ1-2, with TRBD1 matching 8 bases. The V segment lost 5 bases and the J segment 4 bases; nucleotides outside the gene matches: 6. The length of the CDR3 is 14 residues. Germline V gene sequence: CDR1 SEHNR, CDR2 FQNEAQ (reference sequence). In DNA, the CDR3 is TGTGCCAGCAGCCGGGACAGGACGTCCTATGGCTACACCCTC. It is translated as CASSRDRTSYGYTL.

This clonotype was observed many times. This rearrangement joins TRBV11-3 to TRBJ2-2; TRBD2 matches 7 bases. The CDR3 is 12 residues long. CDR1 and CDR2 from the germline V gene are SGHNT and YENEEA. CDR3 residues: CAYGLGFGELFF. Written as DNA, the CDR3 is TGTGCATACGGACTAGGTTTTGGGGAGCTGTTTTTT.

The rearrangement joins TRBV28 to TRBJ2-7, with a possible D match to TRBD1 (5 bases). The CDR3 is 14 residues long. The V gene's germline CDR1 is MDHEN and CDR2 SYDVKM. The ends were cut back, 5 bases at V and 3 bases at J, with 14 bases in the middle. CDR3 nucleotides: TGTGCCAGCAGTAACTCTGGGGCGGTCTACGAGCAGTACTTC. Amino acid sequence: CASSNSGAVYEQYF.

This clonotype was recorded at least ten times. This chain links TRBV10-3 with TRBJ1-2; no clear D gene. Trimming pared 5 bases from V and 5 bases from J, leaving 6 bases between. The germline gives CDR1 ENHRY, CDR2 SYGVKD. The CDR3 sequence is 11 residues long. The CDR3 nucleotides read TGTGCCATCAGTCGGGATTATGGCTACACCTTC. It translates to CAISRDYGYTF.

As to this clonotype: One junction end does not reproduce the germline sequence, and a read error may be involved. This chain connects TRBV7-7 to TRBJ2-3, with 8 bases fitting TRBD2. CDR1 is SSHAT, CDR2 FNYEAQ, per germline (reference sequence). The CDR3 length is 15 residues. The CDR3: CASSLGSGGTDTQYF. The CDR3 DNA follows: TGTGCTAGCAGCTTAGGGAGCGGGGGAACAGATACGCAGTATTTT.

In its sample, this clonotype was seen once. The chain employs TRBV11-2 and TRBJ2-5, with 9 bases aligning to TRBD1. V was pared by 4 bases and J by 1 base, with 16 bases of the junction left unmatched. Germline V gene data show CDR1 as SGHAT and CDR2 as FQNNGV. This CDR3 has 19 residues. The CDR3 spells CASSSLLGQGREAQETQYF. CDR3 DNA sequence: TGTGCCAGCAGCTCCCTACTAGGACAGGGGCGGGAAGCCCAAGAGACCCAGTACTTC.

This clonotype was seen ten or more times. This chain links TRBV2 with TRBJ2-3; 9 bases agree with TRBD1. The trim removed 9 bases at V and 5 bases at J, leaving 12 bases unmatched. The CDR3 runs 15 residues. Germline assignment: CDR1 SNHLY and CDR2 FYNNEI. CDR3 in amino acids: CARASGQGVRDTQYF. The CDR3 nucleotides are TGTGCCAGGGCCTCGGGACAGGGTGTTCGAGATACGCAGTATTTT.

This clonotype was recorded many times. The gene calls are TRBV30 and TRBJ1-2; D not resolved. The CDR3 has 13 amino acids. The V end lost 1 base, the J end lost 3 bases, and 9 bases lay between the germline ends. Germline V gives CDR1 GTSNPN, CDR2 SVGIG (reference sequence). The CDR3: CAWSADADYGYTF. The CDR3 nucleotides are TGTGCCTGGAGTGCCGACGCGGACTATGGCTACACCTTC.

The V gene is TRBV4-3, the J gene TRBJ2-7; 11 bases align to TRBD2. Germline V CDR1 and CDR2: LGHNA, YSLEER. The V segment lost 1 base and the J segment 6 bases; nucleotides outside the gene matches: 5. The CDR3 covers 15 residues. In DNA, the CDR3 is TGCGCCAGCAGCCAAGGGGTAGCGGGAGGGCGCGAGCAGTACTTC. Its translation is CASSQGVAGGREQYF.

The V and J genes are TRBV11-3 and TRBJ2-1, with 9 bases that match TRBD2. V lost 4 bases and J lost 3; bases outside the gene matches: 10. The CDR3 loop spans 17 amino acids. The germline CDR1 and CDR2 sequences are SGHNT and YENEEA. The CDR3 nucleotides are TGTGCCAGCAGCTCCCTTAGCGGGAGTTTCGTCTACAATGAGCAGTTCTTC. It yields the protein CASSSLSGSFVYNEQFF.